This entry lists 5 T cell receptor beta chains sequenced from one sample in a study of CD8+ T cells in alopecia areata. Treatment indicated: oral pan-JAK inhibitor, 5-10 mg twice daily. Investigators isolated RNA and reverse transcribed it into cDNA to act as the sequencing template. Assay: immunoSEQ multiplex PCR; the TCRdb copy retains only in-frame clones and omits some. The sample shows around 300,000 clones, over 45% of them seen only once. The sequencing here drew on CD4+ T cells sorted from blood, taken at approximately week 51, from a patient treated with tofacitinib. The receptors stem from a human donor with alopecia areata.

This rearrangement joins TRBV5-4 to TRBJ2-5; 8 nucleotides align to TRBD1. The V and J ends lost 4 bases and 4 bases, in that order; junction bases with no gene match: 9. CDR3 length: 15 amino acids. Per germline, CDR1 SGHNT and CDR2 YYREEE (reference sequence). CDR3 nucleotides: TGTGCCAGCAGCCGCTTAGGGACAGGACCAGAGACCCAGTACTTC. It is translated as CASSRLGTGPETQYF.

V gene TRBV27 combines with J gene TRBJ2-7, with unresolved D. The V end lost 3 bases, the J end lost 0 bases, and 6 bases lay between the germline ends. This CDR3 region has 13 residues. The germline CDR1 and CDR2 sequences are MNHEY and SMNVEV (reference sequence). The CDR3 bases are TGTGCCAGCAGTTTTAGGAGCTCCTACGAGCAGTACTTC. As protein: CASSFRSSYEQYF.

This clone appeared many times. Other nucleotide sequences in the sample specify the same CDR3. The chain combines TRBV7-9 with TRBJ2-7, with D unclear. The CDR3 extends over 13 amino acids. V shed 1 base and J shed 1 base, with 5 bases lying between them. CDR1 and CDR2 (germline): SEHNR, FQNEAQ (reference sequence). In DNA form, the CDR3 reads TGTGCCAGCAGCTTAGTTTGGTCCTACGAGCAGTACTTC. Translated, it gives CASSLVWSYEQYF.

This clone has only one observation. The chain uses TRBV30 and TRBJ1-1; 9 bases match TRBD1. Losses at the gene ends were 5 bases for V and 1 base for J; bases not matched to a gene: 5. The germline CDR1 and CDR2 sequences are GTSNPN and SVGIG (reference sequence). The CDR3 is 14 residues long. The CDR3 DNA reads as TGTGCCTGGCACAGACAGGGGGAGAACACTGAAGCTTTCTTT. Its protein product is CAWHRQGENTEAFF. Full variable domain (missing parts from reference TRBV30 and TRBJ1-1): SQTIHQWPATLVQPVGSPLSLECTVEGTSNPNLYWYRQAAGRGLQLLFYSVGIGQISSEVPQNLSASRPQDRQFILSSKKLLLSDSGFYLCAWHRQGENTEAFFGQGTRLTVV.

The genes are TRBV15 and TRBJ2-5; D ambiguous. This CDR3 has 14 amino acids. CDR1 LNHNV and CDR2 YYDKDF come from the germline V gene (reference sequence). With 1 base removed from V and 2 bases from J, the gap between germline ends came to 8 bases. The CDR3 DNA is TGTGCCACCAGCAGAGCAACACAGCAAGAGACCCAGTACTTC. Protein product: CATSRATQQETQYF.